One and the same sample provided the 9 T cell receptor beta chains below, sequenced in a study of blood T cell repertoires in COVID-19. The data were produced by immunoSEQ multiplex PCR, yet TCRdb's version contains in-frame clones alone and is incomplete. This table has some 140,000 clones, 78% appearing once. The specimen was peripheral blood. Receptor source: a man at least 80 years old with acute or convalescent COVID-19.

This CDR3 is CASSPLAGASYNEQFF. CDR3 DNA: TGTGCCAGCAGCCCACTAGCGGGGGCCTCCTACAATGAGCAGTTCTTC. V is TRBV3-1 (or the pseudogene TRBV3-2) and J is TRBJ2-1, with 11 bases fitting TRBD2. This CDR3 has 16 amino acids. The ends lost 4 bases at V and 0 bases at J; junction bases unmatched: 2. CDR1 and CDR2 (germline): LGHDT, YNNKEL (reference sequence).

V gene TRBV5-6 combines with J gene TRBJ2-7; possible D gene TRBD1, 6 bases. The ends were cut back, 4 bases at V and 7 bases at J, with 18 bases in the middle. This CDR3 comprises 14 residues. The V gene's germline CDR1 is SGHDT and CDR2 YYEEEE. As DNA, the CDR3 is TGTGCCAGCAGCCCACAGGGTCGTACTTCGGAGCAGTACGTC. This gives the protein CASSPQGRTSEQYV.

This chain connects TRBV5-1 to TRBJ2-6; D remains unclear. Germline CDR1 reads SGHRS; CDR2 reads YFSETQ. CDR3 length: 17 residues. V was cut by 0 bases and J by 0 bases, with 10 bases left in between. The CDR3 bases are TGCGCCAGCAGCTTGGCCTTAGATACCTCTGGGGCCAACGTCCTGACTTTC. Amino acids: CASSLALDTSGANVLTF.

The rearrangement joins TRBV5-8 to TRBJ2-2; D possibly corresponds to TRBD1 (6 bases). The germline gives CDR1 SGHTS, CDR2 YDEGEE. Trimming pared 4 bases from V and 2 bases from J, leaving 15 bases between. The CDR3 is 16 amino acids. CDR3 nucleotide sequence: TGTGCCAGCAGCCCGAGGTGGGGGCGAAACACCGGGGAGCTGTTTTTT. Amino acid sequence: CASSPRWGRNTGELFF.

The CDR3 coding sequence is TGTGCCAGCAGCGTACAGTCTCAGGCGCCCTCCCCCTCGACATACAATGAGCAGTTCTTC. Translated: CASSVQSQAPSPSTYNEQFF. This chain uses TRBV9 with TRBJ2-1; unclear D gene. V was shortened by 1 base and J by 4 bases, with 27 bases between the two germline ends. This CDR3 has 20 residues. The germline V gene encodes CDR1 SGDLS and CDR2 YYNGEE.

This chain connects TRBV11-3 to TRBJ2-7, with D maybe TRBD2 (6 bases). Trimming pared 4 bases from V and 6 bases from J, leaving 7 bases between. CDR3 length equals 11 residues. Germline lookup yields CDR1 SGHNT and CDR2 YENEEA. The CDR3 DNA is TGTGCCAGCAGCTACGGGGGCGAGCAGTACTTC. Protein sequence: CASSYGGEQYF.

The V gene is TRBV4-3, the J gene TRBJ1-2; tentative D call: TRBD1 (6 bases). Trimming removed 0 bases from V and 8 bases from J, with 13 bases in between. This CDR3 has 14 residues. Looked up from germline, CDR1 is LGHNA and CDR2 is YSLEER. CDR3 loop: CASSQDQQGRGYTF. Here the CDR3 DNA reads TGCGCCAGCAGCCAAGATCAACAGGGAAGAGGCTACACCTTC.

V and J are TRBV24-1 and TRBJ2-1; 10 bases map to TRBD2. The germline CDR1 and CDR2 sequences are KGHDR and SFDVKD. The CDR3 has 14 amino acids. V was pared by 5 bases and J by 13 bases, with 10 bases of the junction left unmatched. CDR3 sequence: CATSASGGVPLQFF. DNA for the CDR3: TGTGCCACCAGTGCAAGCGGGGGGGTCCCCCTTCAGTTCTTC.

V gene TRBV30 combines with J gene TRBJ1-1, with a weak D call TRBD1 (5 bases). Germline CDR1 and CDR2: GTSNPN and SVGIG (reference sequence). The CDR3 loop spans 13 amino acids. Trimming removed 3 bases at V and 5 bases at J, with 13 bases between. The DNA for the CDR3 is TGTGCCTGGAGCTCCTCAGGGTGGACTGAAGCTTTCTTT. The encoded protein is CAWSSSGWTEAFF.